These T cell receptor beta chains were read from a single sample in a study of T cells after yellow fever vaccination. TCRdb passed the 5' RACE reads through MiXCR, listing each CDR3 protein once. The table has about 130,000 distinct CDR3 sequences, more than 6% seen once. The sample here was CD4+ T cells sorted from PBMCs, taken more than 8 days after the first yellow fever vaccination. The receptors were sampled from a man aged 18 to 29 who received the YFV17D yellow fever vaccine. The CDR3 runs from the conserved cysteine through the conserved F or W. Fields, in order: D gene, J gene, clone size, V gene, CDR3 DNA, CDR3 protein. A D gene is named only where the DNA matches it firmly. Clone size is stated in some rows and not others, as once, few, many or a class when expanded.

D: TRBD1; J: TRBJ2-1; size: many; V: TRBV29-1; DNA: TGCAGCGTTAAGGCGGGACAGGGGGCGGTAAATGAGCAGTTCTTC; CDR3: CSVKAGQGAVNEQFF
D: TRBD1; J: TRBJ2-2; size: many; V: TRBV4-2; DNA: TGTGCCAGCAGCCAAGGTCACAGGGGCGCCGGGGAGCTGTTTTTT; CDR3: CASSQGHRGAGELFF
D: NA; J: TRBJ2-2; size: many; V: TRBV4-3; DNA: TGCGCCAGCAGCCAAGCCCCGGGGGTGACCGGGGAGCTGTTTTTT; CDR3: CASSQAPGVTGELFF
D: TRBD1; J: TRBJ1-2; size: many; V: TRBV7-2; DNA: TGTGCCAGCAGCCTTCATGGGACAGCTAACTATGGCTACACCTTC; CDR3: CASSLHGTANYGYTF
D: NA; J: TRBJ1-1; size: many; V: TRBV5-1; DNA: TGCGCCAGCAGCTTGGTTGAGACCTACACTGAAGCTTTCTTT; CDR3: CASSLVETYTEAFF
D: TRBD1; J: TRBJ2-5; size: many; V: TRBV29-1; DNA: TGCAGCGTTGAGGGACAGTACCAAGAGACCCAGTACTTC; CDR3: CSVEGQYQETQYF
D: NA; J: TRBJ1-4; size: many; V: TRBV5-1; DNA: TGCGCCAGCAGCTTGGGATCGAGTATTCGGGGCGAAAAACTGTTTTTT; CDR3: CASSLGSSIRGEKLFF
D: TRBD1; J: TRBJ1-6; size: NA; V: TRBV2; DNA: TGTGCCAGCAGTGAGGTGGGACAGCAGATTTATAATTCACCCCTCCACTTT; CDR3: CASSEVGQQIYNSPLHF
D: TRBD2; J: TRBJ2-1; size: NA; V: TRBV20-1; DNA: TGCAGTGCGGAACTGATGACTAGCGGGGCCTACAATGAGCAGTTCTTC; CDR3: CSAELMTSGAYNEQFF
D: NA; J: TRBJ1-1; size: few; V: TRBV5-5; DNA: TGTGCCAGCAGCCAAGGAATTACCCTTGAAGCTTTCTTT; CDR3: CASSQGITLEAFF
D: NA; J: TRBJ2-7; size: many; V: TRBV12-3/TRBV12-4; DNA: TGTGCCAGCACTATTGGCCGTACCTACGAGCAGTACTTC; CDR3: CASTIGRTYEQYF
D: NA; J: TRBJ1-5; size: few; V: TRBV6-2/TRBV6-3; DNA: TGTGCCAGCAGTTACTCCCCGGATCAGCCCCAGCATTTT; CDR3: CASSYSPDQPQHF
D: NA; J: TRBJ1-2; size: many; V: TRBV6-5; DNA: TGTGCCAGCAGTTACTCGAGGGGGTACTTCTACACCTTC; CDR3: CASSYSRGYFYTF
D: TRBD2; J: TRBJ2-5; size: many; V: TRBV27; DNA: TGTGCCAGCACTGAGCGGGGAGTTGTAGAGACCCAGTACTTC; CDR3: CASTERGVVETQYF
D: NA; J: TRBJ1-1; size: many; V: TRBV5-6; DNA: TGTGCCAGCAGCAAGGGGAGAGGGGACACTGAAGCTTTCTTT; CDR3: CASSKGRGDTEAFF